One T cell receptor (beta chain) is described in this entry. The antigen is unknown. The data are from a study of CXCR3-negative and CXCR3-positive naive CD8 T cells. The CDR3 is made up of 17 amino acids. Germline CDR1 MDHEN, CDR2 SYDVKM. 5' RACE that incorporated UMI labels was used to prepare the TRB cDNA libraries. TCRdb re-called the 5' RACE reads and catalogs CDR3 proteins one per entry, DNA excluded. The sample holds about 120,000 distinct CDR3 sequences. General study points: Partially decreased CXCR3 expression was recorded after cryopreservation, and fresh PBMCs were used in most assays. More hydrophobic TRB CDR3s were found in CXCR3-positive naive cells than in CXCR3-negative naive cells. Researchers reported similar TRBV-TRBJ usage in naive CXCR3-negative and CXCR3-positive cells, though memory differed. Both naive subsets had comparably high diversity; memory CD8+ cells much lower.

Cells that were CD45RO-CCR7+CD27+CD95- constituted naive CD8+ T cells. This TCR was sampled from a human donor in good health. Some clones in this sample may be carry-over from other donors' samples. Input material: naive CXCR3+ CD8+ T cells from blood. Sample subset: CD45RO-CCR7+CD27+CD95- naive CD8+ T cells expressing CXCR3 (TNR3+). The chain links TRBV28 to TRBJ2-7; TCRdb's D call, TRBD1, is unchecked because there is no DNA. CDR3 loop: CASSFGTGLSSTYEQYF.